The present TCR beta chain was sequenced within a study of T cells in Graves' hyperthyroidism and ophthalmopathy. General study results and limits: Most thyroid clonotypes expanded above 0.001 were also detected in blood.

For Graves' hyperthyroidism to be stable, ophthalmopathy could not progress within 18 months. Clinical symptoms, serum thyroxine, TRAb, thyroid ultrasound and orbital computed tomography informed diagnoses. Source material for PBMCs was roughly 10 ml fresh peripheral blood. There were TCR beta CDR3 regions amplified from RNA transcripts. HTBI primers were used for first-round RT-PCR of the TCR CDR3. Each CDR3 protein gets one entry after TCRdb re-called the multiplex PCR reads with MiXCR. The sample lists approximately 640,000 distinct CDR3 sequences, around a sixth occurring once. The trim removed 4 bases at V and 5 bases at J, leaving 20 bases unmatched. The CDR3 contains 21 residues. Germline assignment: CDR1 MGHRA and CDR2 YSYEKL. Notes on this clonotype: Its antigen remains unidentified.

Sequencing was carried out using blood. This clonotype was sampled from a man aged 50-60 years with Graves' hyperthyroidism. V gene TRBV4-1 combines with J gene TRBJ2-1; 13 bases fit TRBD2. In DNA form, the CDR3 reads TGCGCCAGCAGCCTAATCAACTACCTTCGACTAGCGGGAGGTCGGGACAATGAGCAGTTCTTC. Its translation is CASSLINYLRLAGGRDNEQFF.